These 5 T cell receptor beta chains were sequenced from one sample in a study of identical twins (dated by TCRdb to 2016 to 2017). The library was generated by 5' RACE. The instrument given in TCRdb is Illumina HiSeq 2000. TCRdb reran the public reads through fastp at Q25 and MiXCR, keeping productive beta chains. Rows are unified per CDR3 protein, each entry keeping the most common DNA and genes. The sample profile shows roughly 720,000 distinct CDR3 sequences; approximately 18% of them were found once. 13% of the sample is in the top ten clones. These same data were also listed under a study on T cells expressing NK-cell markers.

The sequenced sample consisted of PBMCs. These receptors all come from a young woman in good health.

CDR3 coding DNA: TGTGCCAGCAGCTTGGTAGGGACAGGGGGCCGATTTTCCTACAATGAGCAGTTCTTC. Its translation: CASSLVGTGGRFSYNEQFF. The rearrangement links TRBV5-6 to TRBJ2-1, with 12 nucleotides matching TRBD1. V gave up 0 bases and J gave up 1 base; unmatched junction bases: 8. Germline V lookup: CDR1 SGHDT, CDR2 YYEEEE. The CDR3 length is 19 residues.

The chain is built from TRBV27 and TRBJ2-1; 9 bases are shared with TRBD1. This CDR3 spans 16 amino acids. Germline CDR1 is MNHEY and CDR2 is SMNVEV (reference sequence). The junction had 13 bases not matched to a gene; V was cut back by 6 bases and J by 7 bases. The CDR3 nucleotides read TGTGCCAGCAGCCCGCAATGGGGACAGGGTTTGAATGAGCAGTTCTTC. Translation: CASSPQWGQGLNEQFF.

J is TRBJ2-1 and V is TRBV7-6, with a tentative D call TRBD2 (5 bases). V gave up 7 bases and J gave up 1 base, with 14 bases separating them. Germline CDR1 SGHVS, CDR2 FNYEAQ. This CDR3 has 15 amino acids. CDR3 DNA: TGTGCCAGCAACCCCAGGAGCGGATCCTACAATGAGCAGTTCTTC. Its protein product is CASNPRSGSYNEQFF.

The V call is TRBV2, the J call TRBJ2-3, with D unclear. Germline CDR1 SNHLY, CDR2 FYNNEI. This CDR3 region has 15 residues. V was cut by 3 bases and J by 0 bases, with 10 bases left in between. CDR3 nucleotides: TGTGCCAGCAGTGACAAAACCACTAGCACAGATACGCAGTATTTT. Translating gives CASSDKTTSTDTQYF. Full variable domain (missing parts from reference TRBV2 and TRBJ2-3): EPEVTQTPSHQVTQMGQEVILRCVPISNHLYFYWYRQILGQKVEFLVSFYNNEISEKSEIFDDQFSVERPDGSNFTLKIRSTKLEDSAMYFCASSDKTTSTDTQYFGPGTRLTVL.

This clonotype was detected only a few times. The chain has TRBV20-1 and TRBJ1-4, with 10 bases lining up with TRBD1. Germline lookup yields CDR1 DFQATT and CDR2 SNEGSKA (reference sequence). J lost 8 bases, V lost 5 bases, and 11 bases had no gene match. The CDR3 has 15 amino acids. The CDR3 nucleotides are TGCAGTGCTTGGGACAGGGGTCGGGGACAGGAAAAACTGTTTTTT. It specifies CSAWDRGRGQEKLFF.